Listed below are T cell receptor beta chains from one sample, sequenced in a study of CD8+ T cells in alopecia areata. Only in-frame clones appear in the TCRdb table, and some are missing; sequencing was by immunoSEQ multiplex PCR. The sample comprises roughly 190,000 clones, around three fifths of which are singletons, and under 1.5% rests with the top ten. Sequencing used CD4+ T cells sorted from blood, obtained around week 50, from a patient treated with tofacitinib. All receptors come from a human donor with alopecia areata. Each CDR3 is given with its conserved first and last residue. The D gene is left open where the match is weak. Rows may omit the clone size; those that give it use once, few, many or a size class.

11,-,-,TRBJ1-5,TRBV2,TGTGCCAGCGGTAGAGATCAGCCCCAGCATTTT,CASGRDQPQHF
13,many,TRBD1,TRBJ1-6,TRBV19,TGTGCCAGTTCCGGACAGGGGAATTCACCCCTCCACTTT,CASSGQGNSPLHF
12,-,-,TRBJ2-3,TRBV6-5,TGTGCCAGTCAATCTAAGGCGGATACGCAGTATTTT,CASQSKADTQYF
15,-,-,TRBJ1-1,TRBV29-1,TGCAGCGTGGCACGACGCCAGGACCGAGGAACTGAAGCTTTCTTT,CSVARRQDRGTEAFF
14,-,-,TRBJ1-1,TRBV6-1,TGTGCCACCCGGGCTAGTCCGAGGGGCACTGAAGCTTTCTTT,CATRASPRGTEAFF
13,-,-,TRBJ1-1,TRBV29-1,TGCAGCGTTGAACCCTCGACGAGGAATGAAGCTTTCTTT,CSVEPSTRNEAFF
13,-,-,TRBJ1-2,TRBV10-3,TGTGCCATCAGCGATACAGGGAACTATGGCTACACCTTC,CAISDTGNYGYTF
13,-,-,TRBJ2-5,TRBV13,TGTGCCAGCAGCGCCATTGGGACCTTGACCCAGTACTTC,CASSAIGTLTQYF
13,few,-,TRBJ2-7,TRBV7-2,TGTGCCAGCAGCTTAGCTTTGTCGAGCGAGCAGTACTTC,CASSLALSSEQYF
13,-,-,TRBJ1-1,TRBV29-1,TGCAGCGTGCTACCTATAACGGGAACTGAAGCTTTCTTT,CSVLPITGTEAFF
13,-,TRBD2,TRBJ2-7,TRBV11-2,TGTGCCAGCAGCTTAGTAGCGGGGTACGAGCAGTACTTC,CASSLVAGYEQYF
15,-,-,TRBJ2-3,TRBV11-2,TGTGCCAGCAGCTTTTACTCAAGAGGGACAAATACGCAGTATTTT,CASSFYSRGTNTQYF
14,few,TRBD1,TRBJ1-2,TRBV5-4,TGTGCCAGCAGCTTACCACAGGGGGTCTATGGCTACACCTTC,CASSLPQGVYGYTF
15,-,-,TRBJ1-1,TRBV9,TGTGCCAGCAGCGTAGTGGCGGGGAGGAACACTGAAGCTTTCTTT,CASSVVAGRNTEAFF
13,-,-,TRBJ1-1,TRBV15,TGTGCCACCAGCAGAGCAGGAGGGGCTGAAGCTTTCTTT,CATSRAGGAEAFF
13,few,-,TRBJ1-2,TRBV19,TGTGCCAGTAGTATTAGACAGCAAGATGGCTACACCTTC,CASSIRQQDGYTF
15,few,-,TRBJ2-2,TRBV19,TGTGCCAGTAGTACCCTCTCGACAGTTACCGGGGAGCTGTTTTTT,CASSTLSTVTGELFF
15,-,TRBD1,TRBJ1-4,TRBV30,TGTGCCTGGAGCCGAACAGGGGGGAGAAATGAAAAACTGTTTTTT,CAWSRTGGRNEKLFF
14,-,TRBD1,TRBJ1-2,TRBV9,TGTGCCAGTACTATCGGGACAGAGTTTTATGGCTACACCTTC,CASTIGTEFYGYTF
16,-,-,TRBJ2-7,TRBV7-8,TGTGCCAGCAACAACTTTCGTGACTCGTCGGGCTACGAGCAGTACTTC,CASNNFRDSSGYEQYF
16,-,-,TRBJ1-3,TRBV4-3,TGCGCCAGCAGCCAAGTCGGGGGCTCCTCTGGAAACACCATATATTTT,CASSQVGGSSGNTIYF
12,-,-,TRBJ1-1,TRBV29-1,TGCAGCGTTTCGAAAGGACTCACTGAAGCTTTCTTT,CSVSKGLTEAFF
12,-,-,TRBJ2-3,TRBV27,TGTGCCAGCAGTTCCCTTGGAGATACGCAGTATTTT,CASSSLGDTQYF
14,-,-,TRBJ2-2,TRBV29-1,TGCAGCGTTGATGGAGCAGGGAAGACCGGGGAGCTGTTTTTT,CSVDGAGKTGELFF
14,-,-,TRBJ1-2,TRBV5-4,TGTGCCAGCAGCTTGGAGACCCAGGGGAATGGCTACACCTTC,CASSLETQGNGYTF
14,-,-,TRBJ1-1,TRBV5-1,TGCGCCAGCAGCTTCGGGGAACTGAACACTGAAGCTTTCTTT,CASSFGELNTEAFF
16,once,-,TRBJ2-5,TRBV7-2,TGTGCCAGCAGCTTGGGCCGACTAGATAAACAAGAGACCCAGTACTTC,CASSLGRLDKQETQYF
12,-,-,TRBJ1-2,TRBV29-1,TGCAGCGCTCAGGGTACTAACTATGGCTACACCTTC,CSAQGTNYGYTF
16,-,-,TRBJ2-3,TRBV4-3,TGCGCCAGCAGCCAAGGGGACCCTTCTGGCACAGATACGCAGTATTTT,CASSQGDPSGTDTQYF
12,-,-,TRBJ2-7,TRBV2,TGTGCCAGCACCGCGGACAGCTACGAGCAGTACTTC,CASTADSYEQYF
15,-,TRBD1,TRBJ2-5,TRBV25-1,TGTGCCAGCGTACCCGGGACAGGGGGCCAAGAGACCCAGTACTTC,CASVPGTGGQETQYF
15,-,TRBD2,TRBJ2-7,TRBV15,TGTGCCACCAGCAGAGGCAGCGGGGGGTCCCACGAGCAGTACTTC,CATSRGSGGSHEQYF
15,few,-,TRBJ2-1,TRBV25-1,TGTGCCAGCAGTGAAGAGAGGGGGTCCTACAATGAGCAGTTCTTC,CASSEERGSYNEQFF
11,-,-,TRBJ1-2,TRBV29-1,TGCAGCGTTGAGTGGCAAGTTGGCTACACCTTC,CSVEWQVGYTF
13,few,-,TRBJ2-7,TRBV10-3,TGTGCCATCAGTGAGAGGGACAACTACGAGCAGTACTTC,CAISERDNYEQYF
14,few,TRBD1,TRBJ1-5,TRBV2,TGTGCCAGCAGTGTCGGGACAGGCAATCAGCCCCAGCATTTT,CASSVGTGNQPQHF
14,-,TRBD1,TRBJ2-2,TRBV29-1,TGCAGCGTTACCGGGACAGGCAATCCCGGGGAGCTGTTTTTT,CSVTGTGNPGELFF
14,-,TRBD1,TRBJ2-3,TRBV27,TGTGCCAGCAGCTCGGACAGGGCCACAGATACGCAGTATTTT,CASSSDRATDTQYF
10,-,-,TRBJ2-5,TRBV20-1,TGCAGTCCCATGGGGGAGACCCAGTACTTC,CSPMGETQYF
15,-,-,TRBJ2-1,TRBV11-3,TGTGCCAGCAGCTTAGCCTGGGGTAAAGTTAATGAGCAGTTCTTC,CASSLAWGKVNEQFF
15,-,TRBD1,TRBJ2-7,TRBV11-2,TGTGCCAGCAGCGAGACGGGACAGGGCCCTTACGAGCAGTACTTC,CASSETGQGPYEQYF
16,-,TRBD1,TRBJ2-4,TRBV15,TGTGCCACTCGGGACAGGGATAACACGGCCAAAAACATTCAGTACTTC,CATRDRDNTAKNIQYF
13,-,-,TRBJ2-2,TRBV30,TGTGCCTGGACAGGTTCGAACACCGGGGAGCTGTTTTTT,CAWTGSNTGELFF
12,once,-,TRBJ2-3,TRBV2,TGTGCCAGCACGCTGGGCCTGGATACGCAGTATTTT,CASTLGLDTQYF
13,-,-,TRBJ1-5,TRBV29-1,TGCAGCGCCCGGGACGGGGGCAATCAGCCCCAGCATTTT,CSARDGGNQPQHF
13,few,-,TRBJ2-4,TRBV11-3,TGTGCCAGCAGCTCAACAGGGCTGAACATTCAGTACTTC,CASSSTGLNIQYF
12,-,-,TRBJ2-7,TRBV29-1,TGCAGCGCCTCCTTTACAAGATACGAGCAGTACTTC,CSASFTRYEQYF
14,once,-,TRBJ2-7,TRBV23-1,TGCGCCAGCACACCAAACGACCGACCGGGCGAGCAGTACTTC,CASTPNDRPGEQYF
15,few,-,TRBJ2-3,TRBV6-5,TGTGCCAGCAGTTACTCACCGACTAGCACAGATACGCAGTATTTT,CASSYSPTSTDTQYF
16,-,TRBD2,TRBJ2-2,TRBV5-4,TGTGCCAGCAGCTTTAGGCGGGGGGCGAACACCGGGGAGCTGTTTTTT,CASSFRRGANTGELFF
16,-,-,TRBJ2-1,TRBV7-3,TGTGCCAGCAGCTTATTCAAAGCGGACCGATACAATGAGCAGTTCTTC,CASSLFKADRYNEQFF
15,few,TRBD1,TRBJ1-2,TRBV6-5,TGTGCCACTAGGGGACCGGACAGGGGAAACTATGGCTACACCTTC,CATRGPDRGNYGYTF
14,-,-,TRBJ1-2,TRBV25-1,TGTGCCAGCAGTGAAGATGTAGTGGGGGGTGGCTACACCTTC,CASSEDVVGGGYTF
12,few,-,TRBJ2-1,TRBV6-6,TGTGCCAGCAGCCCCGGGCCCTCGGGGCAGTTCTTC,CASSPGPSGQFF